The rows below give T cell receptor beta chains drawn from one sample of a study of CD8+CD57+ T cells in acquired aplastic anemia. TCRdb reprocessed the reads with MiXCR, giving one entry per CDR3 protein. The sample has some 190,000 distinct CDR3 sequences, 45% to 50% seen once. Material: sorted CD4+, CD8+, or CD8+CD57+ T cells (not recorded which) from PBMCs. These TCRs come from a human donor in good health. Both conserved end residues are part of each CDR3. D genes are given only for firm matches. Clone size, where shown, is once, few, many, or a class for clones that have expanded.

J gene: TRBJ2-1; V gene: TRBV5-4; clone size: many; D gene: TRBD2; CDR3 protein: CASSLWSSGRGSYNEQFF; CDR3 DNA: TGTGCCAGCAGCTTGTGGTCTAGCGGGAGGGGGTCCTACAATGAGCAGTTCTTC
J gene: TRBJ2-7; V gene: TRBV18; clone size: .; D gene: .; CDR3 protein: CASRTDSSYEQYF; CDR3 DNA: TGTGCCAGCCGGACTGATAGCTCCTACGAGCAGTACTTC
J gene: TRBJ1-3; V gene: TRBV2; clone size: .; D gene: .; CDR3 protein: CASSERGSAGNTIYF; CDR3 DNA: TGTGCCAGCAGTGAACGGGGGAGTGCTGGAAACACCATATATTTT
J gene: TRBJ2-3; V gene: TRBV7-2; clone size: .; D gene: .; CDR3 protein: CASSFGQSDTQYF; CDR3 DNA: TGTGCCAGCAGCTTTGGACAGTCAGATACGCAGTATTTT
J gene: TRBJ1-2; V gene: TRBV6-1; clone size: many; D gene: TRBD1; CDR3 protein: CASTRPGQDGYTF; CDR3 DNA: TGTGCCAGCACCCGTCCCGGACAGGATGGCTACACCTTC
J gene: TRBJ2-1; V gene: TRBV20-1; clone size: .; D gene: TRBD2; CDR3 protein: CSAAMTSGHNEQFF; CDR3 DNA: TGCAGTGCTGCGATGACTAGCGGCCACAATGAGCAGTTCTTC
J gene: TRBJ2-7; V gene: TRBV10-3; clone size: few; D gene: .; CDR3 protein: CAISESESEQYF; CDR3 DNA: TGTGCCATCAGTGAGTCGGAATCAGAGCAGTACTTC
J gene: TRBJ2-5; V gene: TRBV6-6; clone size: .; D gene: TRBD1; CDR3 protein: CASIRDRKETQYF; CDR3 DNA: TGTGCCAGCATCCGGGACAGGAAAGAGACCCAGTACTTC
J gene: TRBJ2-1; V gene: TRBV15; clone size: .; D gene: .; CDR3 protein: CAASRLRGPSRYNEQFF; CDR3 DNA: TGTGCCGCCAGCAGGTTGCGAGGGCCTAGCCGGTACAATGAGCAGTTCTTC
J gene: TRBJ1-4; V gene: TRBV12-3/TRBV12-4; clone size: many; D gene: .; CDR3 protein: CASGRNEKLFF; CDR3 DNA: TGTGCCAGCGGGAGGAATGAAAAACTGTTTTTT
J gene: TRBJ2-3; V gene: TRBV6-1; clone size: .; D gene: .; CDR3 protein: CASSPQYTDTQYF; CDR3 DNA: TGTGCCAGCAGTCCGCAGTACACAGATACGCAGTATTTT
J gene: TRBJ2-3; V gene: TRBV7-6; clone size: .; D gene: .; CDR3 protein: CASSLGTPLNRFHTDTQYF; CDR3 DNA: TGTGCTAGCAGCTTAGGAACCCCCTTAAACAGGTTTCACACAGATACGCAGTATTTT
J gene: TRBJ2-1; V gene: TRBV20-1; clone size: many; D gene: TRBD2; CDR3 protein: CSARAGTSLNEQFF; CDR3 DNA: TGCAGTGCTAGAGCGGGGACTAGCCTCAATGAGCAGTTCTTC
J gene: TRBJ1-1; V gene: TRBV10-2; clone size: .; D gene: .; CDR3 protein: CASTFTGSTEASF; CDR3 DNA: TGCGCCAGCACTTTTACAGGATCCACTGAAGCTTCCTTT
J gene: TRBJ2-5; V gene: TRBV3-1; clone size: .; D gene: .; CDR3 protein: CASSQGLEETQYF; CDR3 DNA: TGTGCCAGCAGCCAAGGACTAGAAGAGACCCAGTACTTC
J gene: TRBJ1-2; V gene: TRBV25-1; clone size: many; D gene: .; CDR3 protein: CASSRDITYGYTF; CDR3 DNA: TGTGCCAGCAGTAGGGACATTACCTATGGCTACACCTTC
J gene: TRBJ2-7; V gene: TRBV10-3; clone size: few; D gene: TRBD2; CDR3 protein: CAIGTSGRYEQYF; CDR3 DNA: TGTGCCATTGGGACTAGCGGGAGGTACGAGCAGTACTTC
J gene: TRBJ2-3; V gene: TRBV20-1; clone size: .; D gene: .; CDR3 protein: CSAFYRGATDTQYF; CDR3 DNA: TGCAGTGCTTTTTACCGGGGGGCCACAGATACGCAGTATTTT
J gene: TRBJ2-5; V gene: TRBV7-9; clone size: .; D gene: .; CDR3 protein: CASSLLQRETQYF; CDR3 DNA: TGTGCCAGCAGCTTACTCCAGAGAGAGACCCAGTACTTC
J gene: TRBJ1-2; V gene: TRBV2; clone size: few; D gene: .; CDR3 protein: CASRGRGPQGGYTF; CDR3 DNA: TGTGCCAGCAGGGGAAGGGGACCGCAGGGAGGCTACACCTTC
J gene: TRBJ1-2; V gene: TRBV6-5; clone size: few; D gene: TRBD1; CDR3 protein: CASSYSGQGTYGYTF; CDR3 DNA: TGTGCCAGCAGTTACTCCGGACAGGGGACTTATGGCTACACCTTC
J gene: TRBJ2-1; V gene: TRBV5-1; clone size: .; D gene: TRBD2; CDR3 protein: CASSIQVSGEGEQFF; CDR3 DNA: TGCGCCAGCAGCATACAGGTTAGCGGGGAAGGAGAGCAGTTCTTC